The rows below give T cell receptor beta chains drawn from one sample of a study of blood T cell repertoires in COVID-19. The assay was immunoSEQ multiplex PCR, and TCRdb's table has in-frame clones only and misses some. This sample carries about 250,000 clones, more than 80% of them seen once, and the ten largest clones take over 2%. The sequencing input was PBMCs or T cells enriched from blood (not recorded which). The receptors come from a woman under 30 who had recovered from COVID-19. Both conserved end residues are part of each CDR3. Fields, in order: J gene, V gene, CDR3 length, clone size, D gene, CDR3 protein, CDR3 DNA. D genes are given only for firm matches. Clone size is not always given. Where it is, it says once, few, many or a class for expanded clones.

j_call: TRBJ1-1
v_call: TRBV12-3/TRBV12-4
cdr3_length: 11
clone_size: -
d_call: -
cdr3_aa: CASILPGEAFF
cdr3_nt: TGTGCCAGCATCCTCCCGGGGGAAGCTTTCTTT

j_call: TRBJ2-7
v_call: TRBV28
cdr3_length: 14
clone_size: -
d_call: TRBD2
cdr3_aa: CASSVAGAPYEQYF
cdr3_nt: TGTGCCAGCAGTGTAGCGGGGGCCCCCTACGAGCAGTACTTC

j_call: TRBJ2-7
v_call: TRBV7-6
cdr3_length: 15
clone_size: -
d_call: -
cdr3_aa: CASSLGRGVSYEQYF
cdr3_nt: TGTGCCAGCAGCTTAGGACGCGGGGTATCCTACGAGCAGTACTTC

j_call: TRBJ1-1
v_call: TRBV27
cdr3_length: 15
clone_size: -
d_call: TRBD1
cdr3_aa: CASSERTGGITEAFF
cdr3_nt: TGTGCCAGCAGTGAGCGGACAGGGGGGATCACTGAAGCTTTCTTT

j_call: TRBJ2-2
v_call: TRBV7-2
cdr3_length: 17
clone_size: -
d_call: -
cdr3_aa: CASSSRRGTANTGELFF
cdr3_nt: TGTGCCAGCAGCTCTCGCCGGGGGACAGCGAACACCGGGGAGCTGTTTTTT

j_call: TRBJ1-2
v_call: TRBV6-4
cdr3_length: 15
clone_size: -
d_call: -
cdr3_aa: CASSEGWGLNYGYTF
cdr3_nt: TGTGCCAGCAGTGAAGGCTGGGGGCTCAACTATGGCTACACCTTC

j_call: TRBJ1-6
v_call: TRBV2
cdr3_length: 13
clone_size: -
d_call: -
cdr3_aa: CASRDRKGSPLHF
cdr3_nt: TGTGCCAGCAGAGACCGTAAGGGGTCACCCCTCCACTTT

j_call: TRBJ1-1
v_call: TRBV29-1
cdr3_length: 12
clone_size: once
d_call: -
cdr3_aa: CSVAQKNTEAFF
cdr3_nt: TGCAGCGTTGCGCAGAAGAACACTGAAGCTTTCTTT

j_call: TRBJ2-1
v_call: TRBV25-1
cdr3_length: 15
clone_size: -
d_call: TRBD2
cdr3_aa: CASSESELARNEQFF
cdr3_nt: TGTGCCAGCAGTGAAAGCGAACTAGCGCGGAATGAGCAGTTCTTC

j_call: TRBJ2-3
v_call: TRBV9
cdr3_length: 14
clone_size: -
d_call: -
cdr3_aa: CASSVGPGTDTQYF
cdr3_nt: TGTGCCAGCAGCGTAGGCCCGGGCACAGATACGCAGTATTTT

j_call: TRBJ1-4
v_call: TRBV5-1
cdr3_length: 14
clone_size: -
d_call: -
cdr3_aa: CASSLKGANEKLFF
cdr3_nt: TGCGCCAGCAGCTTGAAAGGGGCTAATGAAAAACTGTTTTTT

j_call: TRBJ1-6
v_call: TRBV6-5
cdr3_length: 15
clone_size: many
d_call: TRBD1
cdr3_aa: CASSRVWTGDSPLHF
cdr3_nt: TGTGCCAGCAGCCGGGTCTGGACAGGGGATTCACCCCTCCACTTT

j_call: TRBJ1-1
v_call: TRBV5-1
cdr3_length: 16
clone_size: -
d_call: TRBD1
cdr3_aa: CASSTNPGTGITEAFF
cdr3_nt: TGCGCCAGCAGCACGAATCCCGGGACAGGGATCACTGAAGCTTTCTTT

j_call: TRBJ1-1
v_call: TRBV24-1
cdr3_length: 15
clone_size: once
d_call: -
cdr3_aa: CATSETGSGNTEAFF
cdr3_nt: TGTGCCACCAGCGAGACAGGATCTGGTAACACTGAAGCTTTCTTT

j_call: TRBJ2-1
v_call: TRBV5-1
cdr3_length: 15
clone_size: -
d_call: TRBD1
cdr3_aa: CASSPGQSSYNEQFF
cdr3_nt: TGCGCCAGCAGCCCGGGACAGAGCTCCTACAATGAGCAGTTCTTC

j_call: TRBJ1-2
v_call: TRBV7-2
cdr3_length: 16
clone_size: -
d_call: -
cdr3_aa: CASNPVPTPHNYGYTF
cdr3_nt: TGTGCCAGCAACCCCGTCCCGACACCTCATAACTATGGCTACACCTTC

j_call: TRBJ2-5
v_call: TRBV10-3
cdr3_length: 15
clone_size: -
d_call: TRBD1
cdr3_aa: CAISEPQGARETQYF
cdr3_nt: TGTGCCATCAGTGAGCCACAGGGGGCTCGGGAGACCCAGTACTTC

j_call: TRBJ1-4
v_call: TRBV7-9
cdr3_length: 15
clone_size: -
d_call: -
cdr3_aa: CASSRGPTTNEKLFF
cdr3_nt: TGTGCCAGCAGCCGGGGTCCCACAACTAATGAAAAACTGTTTTTT

j_call: TRBJ2-3
v_call: TRBV7-8
cdr3_length: 16
clone_size: once
d_call: -
cdr3_aa: CASSLVMPGDTDTQYF
cdr3_nt: TGTGCCAGCAGCTTAGTAATGCCAGGGGACACAGATACGCAGTATTTT

j_call: TRBJ1-1
v_call: TRBV12-5
cdr3_length: 13
clone_size: -
d_call: -
cdr3_aa: CASGLIRGTEAFF
cdr3_nt: TGTGCTAGTGGTTTGATTCGGGGGACTGAAGCTTTCTTT

j_call: TRBJ2-7
v_call: TRBV6-5
cdr3_length: 15
clone_size: -
d_call: TRBD2
cdr3_aa: CASSDGSGGSYEQYF
cdr3_nt: TGTGCCAGCAGCGACGGTAGCGGGGGGTCCTACGAGCAGTACTTC

j_call: TRBJ1-2
v_call: TRBV27
cdr3_length: 12
clone_size: -
d_call: TRBD1
cdr3_aa: CASSTGVGGYTF
cdr3_nt: TGTGCCAGCTCTACAGGGGTAGGGGGCTACACCTTC

j_call: TRBJ1-6
v_call: TRBV6-5
cdr3_length: 13
clone_size: once
d_call: -
cdr3_aa: CASRGHYNSPLHF
cdr3_nt: TGTGCCAGCAGAGGACATTATAATTCACCCCTCCACTTT

j_call: TRBJ1-4
v_call: TRBV5-6
cdr3_length: 14
clone_size: -
d_call: -
cdr3_aa: CASSFGPTNEKLFF
cdr3_nt: TGTGCCAGCAGCTTTGGCCCAACTAATGAAAAACTGTTTTTT

j_call: TRBJ1-2
v_call: TRBV24-1
cdr3_length: 15
clone_size: -
d_call: TRBD1
cdr3_aa: CATSDRTGSNYGYTF
cdr3_nt: TGTGCCACCAGTGACCGGACAGGAAGCAACTATGGCTACACCTTC

j_call: TRBJ2-3
v_call: TRBV6-5
cdr3_length: 11
clone_size: -
d_call: -
cdr3_aa: CASRRDSAQYF
cdr3_nt: TGTGCCAGCAGGCGGGACTCAGCGCAGTATTTT

j_call: TRBJ2-2
v_call: TRBV11-2
cdr3_length: 15
clone_size: -
d_call: -
cdr3_aa: CASSSPTRGTGELFF
cdr3_nt: TGTGCCAGCAGCTCCCCTACCCGGGGGACCGGGGAGCTGTTTTTT

j_call: TRBJ1-2
v_call: TRBV14
cdr3_length: 13
clone_size: -
d_call: -
cdr3_aa: CASSHGTNYGYTF
cdr3_nt: TGTGCCAGCAGCCACGGGACAAACTATGGCTACACCTTC

j_call: TRBJ2-1
v_call: TRBV9
cdr3_length: 13
clone_size: -
d_call: -
cdr3_aa: CASSVNARAEQFF
cdr3_nt: TGTGCCAGCAGCGTAAACGCCAGGGCTGAGCAGTTCTTC

j_call: TRBJ1-5
v_call: TRBV28
cdr3_length: 15
clone_size: -
d_call: -
cdr3_aa: CASSPQGSSNQPQHF
cdr3_nt: TGTGCCAGCAGCCCCCAGGGCAGTAGCAATCAGCCCCAGCATTTT

j_call: TRBJ1-1
v_call: TRBV5-1
cdr3_length: 13
clone_size: -
d_call: TRBD1
cdr3_aa: CASSRGGPNEAFF
cdr3_nt: TGCGCCAGCAGCCGAGGGGGCCCCAATGAAGCTTTCTTT

j_call: TRBJ1-2
v_call: TRBV29-1
cdr3_length: 14
clone_size: -
d_call: -
cdr3_aa: CSVDWNRAMGGYTF
cdr3_nt: TGCAGCGTTGATTGGAACAGGGCGATGGGCGGCTACACCTTC

j_call: TRBJ1-2
v_call: TRBV9
cdr3_length: 13
clone_size: -
d_call: TRBD1
cdr3_aa: CASSAQTGYGYTF
cdr3_nt: TGTGCCAGCAGCGCACAGACAGGGTATGGCTACACCTTC

j_call: TRBJ2-7
v_call: TRBV5-8
cdr3_length: 11
clone_size: few
d_call: -
cdr3_aa: CASSQTYEQYF
cdr3_nt: TGTGCCAGCAGCCAGACCTACGAGCAGTACTTC

j_call: TRBJ2-1
v_call: TRBV11-1
cdr3_length: 13
clone_size: -
d_call: TRBD1
cdr3_aa: CASSPRTGGEQFF
cdr3_nt: TGTGCCAGCAGCCCCCGGACAGGAGGTGAGCAGTTCTTC